The 20 T cell receptor beta chains listed next were all sequenced from one sample in a study of T cell repertoires in cytomegalovirus infection. TCRdb processed the reads anew with MiXCR; each CDR3 protein has one entry. This sample has about 680,000 distinct CDR3 sequences; less than 25% occur once, and the top ten carry roughly 8%. Material: CD8+ T cells from PBMCs. The receptor set was obtained from a human donor in good health (CMV status not recorded). Some clones in this sample may be carry-over from other donors' samples.

This clonotype was observed many times. The chain links TRBV2 to TRBJ2-1; 8 bases agree with TRBD2. After removal of 5 bases from V and 14 bases from J, the junction contained 5 bases not matched to a gene. Germline loops: CDR1 SNHLY, CDR2 FYNNEI. The CDR3 has 11 residues. CDR3 bases: TGTGCCAGCAGTATAGCGGGGTTTGAGTTCTTC. Translated: CASSIAGFEFF. The whole variable domain, remainder taken from reference TRBV2 and TRBJ2-1, is EPEVTQTPSHQVTQMGQEVILRCVPISNHLYFYWYRQILGQKVEFLVSFYNNEISEKSEIFDDQFSVERPDGSNFTLKIRSTKLEDSAMYFCASSIAGFEFFGPGTRLTVL.

The CDR3 DNA reads TGTGCCAGCAGCTTAGAGGGGACTAGTGAGACCCAGTACTTC. The encoded protein is CASSLEGTSETQYF. The chain uses TRBV7-9 and TRBJ2-5; TRBD2 matches 8 bases. Unmatched junction bases numbered 3, after V lost 1 base and J lost 5 bases. This CDR3 spans 14 amino acids. Germline V gene sequence: CDR1 SEHNR, CDR2 FQNEAQ (reference sequence).

In this sample, this clonotype turned up many times. The genes are TRBV7-2 and TRBJ2-2; D gene unclear. The CDR3 contains 13 residues. Per germline, CDR1 SGHTA and CDR2 FQGNSA. The V gene lost 8 bases and the J gene lost 0 bases, with 7 bases spanning the gap. The CDR3 DNA reads TGTGCCAGCGTAGCCACGAACACCGGGGAGCTGTTTTTT. Encoded protein: CASVATNTGELFF.

The rearrangement links TRBV29-1 to TRBJ1-2, with D maybe TRBD1 (5 bases). V was pared by 7 bases and J by 0 bases, with 15 bases between. This CDR3 region has 14 residues. Germline V gives CDR1 SQVTM, CDR2 ANQGSEA. CDR3 in DNA: TGCAGCGCCTGTGGGGACCAATCTAACTATGGCTACACCTTC. This encodes CSACGDQSNYGYTF. The whole variable domain, filled in from reference TRBV29-1 and TRBJ1-2, reads SAVISQKPSRDICQRGTSLTIQCQVDSQVTMMFWYRQQPGQSLTLIATANQGSEATYESGFVIDKFPISRPNLTFSTLTVSNMSPEDSSIYLCSACGDQSNYGYTFGSGTRLTVV.

With regard to this clonotype: At one boundary the junction diverges from the germline segment, which might be a read error. The chain couples TRBV7-9 to TRBJ1-1, with D unresolved. Looked up from germline, CDR1 is SEHNR and CDR2 is FQNEAQ (reference sequence). There are 13 residues in the CDR3. CDR3 bases: TGTGCCAGCACCTTAGGGTCGAACACTGAAGCTTTCTTT. It specifies CASTLGSNTEAFF.

This clonotype showed up just a few times. The V and J genes are TRBV5-5 and TRBJ2-3; TRBD1 or TRBD2 may be the D gene (5 bases each). V was trimmed by 4 bases and J by 1 base, leaving 13 bases between them. The CDR3 has 15 residues. From germline, CDR1 is SGHKS and CDR2 YYEKEE (reference sequence). The CDR3 DNA follows: TGTGCCAGCAGCCGGGGCACCTCTGGCACAGATACGCAGTATTTT. The encoded protein is CASSRGTSGTDTQYF.

There are a few counts of this clonotype. The chain carries TRBV6-8 and TRBJ2-7, with 7 bases that match TRBD2. Germline trimming cut 5 bases from V and 7 bases from J; bases unmatched to any gene: 11. The CDR3 covers 14 residues. Germline CDR1 and CDR2: MNHGY and SAAAGT. CDR3 coding DNA: TGTGCCAGCAGTCTGAGCGGGGATATGGGGGAGCAGTACGTC. This translates into CASSLSGDMGEQYV.

This chain uses TRBV20-1 with TRBJ2-4, with unresolved D. The CDR3 covers 16 residues. The V gene lost 4 bases and the J gene lost 0 bases, with 16 bases spanning the gap. Germline assignment: CDR1 DFQATT and CDR2 SNEGSKA (reference sequence). CDR3 protein: CSATPRGPLAKNIQYF. CDR3 DNA sequence: TGCAGTGCTACTCCGCGAGGCCCCTTAGCCAAAAACATTCAGTACTTC.

The chain is built from TRBV12-5 and TRBJ2-1; 11 bases map to TRBD2. Germline trimming cut 5 bases from V and 2 bases from J; bases unmatched to any gene: 5. Per the germline V gene, CDR1 is LGHNT and CDR2 is FRNRAP. The CDR3 totals 16 residues. The DNA for the CDR3 is TGTGCTAGTGGTCTTAGCGGGGGGGGTCCCTACAATGAGCAGTTCTTC. It specifies CASGLSGGGPYNEQFF.

This clonotype was seen ten or more times. CDR3 DNA: TGTGCCAGCAGCGCCTCCGGGACAGCCTTTCAAGAGACCCAGTACTTC. It specifies CASSASGTAFQETQYF. The chain carries TRBV7-9 and TRBJ2-5; 7 nucleotides line up with TRBD1. The CDR3 is made up of 16 amino acids. Germline assignment: CDR1 SEHNR and CDR2 FQNEAQ (reference sequence). V dropped 5 bases and J dropped 2; count of bases not matched to a gene: 11. The full variable domain, with the rest looked up from reference TRBV7-9 and TRBJ2-5, is DTGVSQNPRHKITKRGQNVTFRCDPISEHNRLYWYRQTLGQGPEFLTYFQNEAQLEKSRLLSDRFSAERPKGSFSTLEIQRTEQGDSAMYLCASSASGTAFQETQYFGPGTRLLVL.

This clonotype was seen a handful of times. In DNA form, the CDR3 reads TGTGCCAGCAGCCGGGTGCCCACTGAAGCTTTCTTT. Its translation is CASSRVPTEAFF. The chain joins TRBV3-1 to TRBJ1-1; no firm D call. This CDR3 has 12 residues. Germline V gene lookup returns CDR1 LGHDT and CDR2 YNNKEL (reference sequence). The ends were cut back, 4 bases at V and 4 bases at J, with 7 bases in the middle.

This clonotype was counted a few times. The V gene is TRBV7-9, the J gene TRBJ1-1, with D perhaps TRBD1 (6 bases). V lost 5 bases and J lost 8, with 6 bases in between. CDR1 is SEHNR, CDR2 FQNEAQ, per germline (reference sequence). The CDR3 sequence is 10 residues long. Written as DNA, the CDR3 is TGTGCCAGCAGCGGACAGGAAGCTTTCTTT. Translated, it gives CASSGQEAFF.

A few counts support this clonotype. V usage is TRBV29-1 and J usage is TRBJ1-1; D not resolved. Trimming pared 3 bases from V and 4 bases from J, leaving 9 bases between. Germline V CDR1 and CDR2: SQVTM, ANQGSEA. The CDR3 has 12 amino acids. The CDR3 loop reads CSVEGGGTEAFF. The CDR3 DNA follows: TGCAGCGTTGAGGGAGGTGGCACTGAAGCTTTCTTT.

This clonotype was observed a few times. The CDR3 DNA sequence: TGTGCCAGCAGCCCCGTCAGTGAAAACCCCTCTGGAAACACCATATATTTT. It yields the protein CASSPVSENPSGNTIYF. The chain links TRBV7-9 to TRBJ1-3; D is ambiguous. Trimming took off 5 bases at V and 0 bases at J, with 17 bases between the two ends. This CDR3 is built from 17 residues. Per germline, CDR1 SEHNR and CDR2 FQNEAQ (reference sequence).

This clonotype was observed at least ten times. This chain connects TRBV7-8 to TRBJ2-7, with TRBD2 matching over 8 bases. V dropped 1 base and J dropped 4; count of bases not matched to a gene: 9. Germline values: CDR1 SGHVS, CDR2 FQNEAQ. This CDR3 has 16 residues. The CDR3 spells CASSLELRGVPYEQYV. CDR3 DNA sequence: TGTGCCAGCAGCTTAGAGTTGCGGGGGGTCCCGTACGAGCAGTACGTC.

Comments on this clonotype: A read error may explain this, as a much larger clone is one base away. The limits of the CDR3 on the DNA are not certain, so only TCRdb's listed CDR3 is given. The chain recombines TRBV11-3 with TRBJ2-2; the table's D call, TRBD1, has no DNA check behind it. The CDR3 is made up of 13 amino acids, end residues included. From germline, CDR1 is SGHNT and CDR2 YENEEA. CDR3 loop: CASSFALGAELIF.

V usage is TRBV7-8 and J usage is TRBJ2-7; D ambiguous. Germline loops: CDR1 SGHVS, CDR2 FQNEAQ. This CDR3 spans 12 amino acids. Trimming pared 5 bases from V and 5 bases from J, leaving 10 bases between. This CDR3 reads CASSTWPNEQYV. The CDR3 bases are TGTGCCAGCAGCACGTGGCCAAACGAGCAGTACGTC.

The chain recombines TRBV2 with TRBJ2-7; 9 bases line up with TRBD1. CDR3 length: 15 amino acids. Per germline, CDR1 SNHLY and CDR2 FYNNEI. With V trimmed by 6 bases and J by 1 base, 7 bases remained unmatched. DNA of the CDR3: TGTGCCAGCAGCTACGGGACAGGGTGGTCCTACGAGCAGTACTTC. Encoded protein: CASSYGTGWSYEQYF.

This clonotype showed up many times. The CDR3 DNA reads as TGTGCCAGCACCTGGGGAATGAACACTGAAGCTTTCTTT. As protein: CASTWGMNTEAFF. The V gene is TRBV6-6, the J gene TRBJ1-1, with D uncertain. CDR1 and CDR2 (germline): MNHNY, SVGAGI (reference sequence). This CDR3 is 13 amino acids long. V was shortened by 7 bases and J by 0 bases, with 9 bases between the two germline ends.

The J gene is TRBJ2-7, the V gene TRBV19; TRBD1 matches at 9 bases. After removal of 9 bases from V and 6 bases from J, the junction contained 6 bases not matched to a gene. The CDR3 has 12 residues. CDR1 is LNHDA and CDR2 is SQIVND in the germline V gene (reference sequence). CDR3 sequence: CASTGTGLEQYF. CDR3 in DNA: TGTGCCAGCACCGGGACAGGGCTCGAGCAGTACTTC.